Following are 6 T cell receptor beta chains from one sample sequenced in a study of T cells in Graves' hyperthyroidism and ophthalmopathy. The TCR beta CDR3 regions underwent amplification using RNA transcripts as the source. The study used the HTBI primer set for a first-round RT-PCR of the TCR CDR3. MiXCR, applied by TCRdb to the multiplex PCR reads, yields one record per CDR3 protein. This table holds over 500,000 distinct CDR3 sequences, 11% to 15% found once. Input material: blood. These receptors came from a woman aged 40 to 50 with Graves' hyperthyroidism.

This clonotype is a singleton in its sample. This rearrangement joins TRBV28 to TRBJ2-3; D not certain. Germline V gene data show CDR1 as MDHEN and CDR2 as SYDVKM. CDR3 length: 15 amino acids. V shed 1 base and J shed 5 bases, with 13 bases lying between them. The CDR3 DNA is TGTGCCAGCAGTTTATTGGGCCAGGCAGAAGATACGCAGTATTTT. Translated: CASSLLGQAEDTQYF.

This clonotype showed up many times. J is TRBJ2-2 and V is TRBV2, with TRBD2 as a possible D gene (5 bases). The CDR3 runs 14 residues. CDR1 and CDR2 from the germline V gene are SNHLY and FYNNEI. Trimming cost V 5 bases and J 0 bases, with 7 bases left between them. The CDR3 sequence: CASSQLANTGELFF. CDR3 bases: TGTGCCAGCAGTCAACTAGCGAACACCGGGGAGCTGTTTTTT.

This clonotype was counted at least ten times. J is TRBJ2-7 and V is TRBV15; D possibly corresponds to TRBD2 (5 bases). CDR3 size: 14 residues. With 2 bases removed from V and 7 bases from J, the gap between germline ends came to 15 bases. Germline loops: CDR1 LNHNV, CDR2 YYDKDF (reference sequence). CDR3 sequence (DNA): TGTGCCACCAGCAGAACGGTTGCGGGCGAAGAGCAGTACTTC. It yields the protein CATSRTVAGEEQYF.

This clonotype was seen many times. The gene calls are TRBV20-1 and TRBJ2-3; 8 bases are shared with TRBD2. The J segment lost 5 bases and the V segment lost 2 bases, leaving 0 bases of the junction unmatched. This CDR3 is built from 12 residues. CDR1 is DFQATT and CDR2 is SNEGSKA in the germline V gene (reference sequence). The CDR3 is CSARLAGDTQYF. The CDR3 DNA reads TGCAGTGCTAGACTAGCGGGAGATACGCAGTATTTT.

At least ten counts were recorded for this clonotype. The rearrangement uses TRBV20-1 and TRBJ2-7, with 12 bases matching TRBD2. The CDR3 is 14 residues long. The germline V gene has CDR1 DFQATT and CDR2 SNEGSKA (reference sequence). The J segment lost 0 bases and the V segment lost 5 bases, leaving 2 bases of the junction unmatched. The CDR3 loop reads CSAEGLAGSYEQYF. The CDR3 bases are TGCAGTGCTGAGGGACTAGCGGGCTCCTACGAGCAGTACTTC.

In this sample, this clonotype turned up a few times. The rearrangement joins TRBV4-1 to TRBJ2-1; D gene uncertain. V lost 0 bases and J 2 bases, leaving 11 bases between the germline ends. The length of the CDR3 is 16 residues. Looked up from germline, CDR1 is MGHRA and CDR2 is YSYEKL. Here the CDR3 DNA reads TGCGCCAGCAGCCAAGATCTTCAACTAACCTACAATGAGCAGTTCTTC. Translating it yields CASSQDLQLTYNEQFF.